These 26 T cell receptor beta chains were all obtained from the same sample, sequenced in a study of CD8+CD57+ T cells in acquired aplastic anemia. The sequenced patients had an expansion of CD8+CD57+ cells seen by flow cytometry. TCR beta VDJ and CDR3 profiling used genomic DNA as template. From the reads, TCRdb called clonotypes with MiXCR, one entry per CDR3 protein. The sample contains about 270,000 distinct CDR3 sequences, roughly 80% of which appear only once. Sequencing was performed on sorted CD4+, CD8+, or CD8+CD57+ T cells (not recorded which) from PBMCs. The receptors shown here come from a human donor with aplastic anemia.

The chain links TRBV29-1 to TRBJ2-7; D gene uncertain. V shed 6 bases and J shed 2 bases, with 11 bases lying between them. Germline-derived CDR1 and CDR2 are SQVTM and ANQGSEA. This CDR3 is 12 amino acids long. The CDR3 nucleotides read TGCAGCGTAGATGAAGGCGCCTACGAGCAGTACTTC. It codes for CSVDEGAYEQYF.

DNA of the CDR3: TGTGCCAGCAGCTTTACTAGCGCAATGAGTAGTTCTCCGCATTTT. It yields the protein CASSFTSAMSSSPHF. This chain connects TRBV7-2 to TRBJ1-5; D not certain. The CDR3 loop spans 15 amino acids. V shed 3 bases and J shed 15 bases, with 24 bases lying between them. Germline V gives CDR1 SGHTA, CDR2 FQGNSA.

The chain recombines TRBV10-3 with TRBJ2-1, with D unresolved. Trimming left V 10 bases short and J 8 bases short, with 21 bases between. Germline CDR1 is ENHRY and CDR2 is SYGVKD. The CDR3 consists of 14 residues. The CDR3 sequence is CASRARVTSDEQFF. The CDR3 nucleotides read TGTGCCAGCAGAGCTCGGGTGACGTCCGATGAGCAGTTCTTC.

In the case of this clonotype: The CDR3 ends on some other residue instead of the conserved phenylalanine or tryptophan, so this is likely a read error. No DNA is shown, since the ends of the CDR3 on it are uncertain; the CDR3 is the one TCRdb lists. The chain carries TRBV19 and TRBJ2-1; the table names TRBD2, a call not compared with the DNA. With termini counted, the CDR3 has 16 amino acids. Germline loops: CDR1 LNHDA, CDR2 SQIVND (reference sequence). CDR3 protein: CASSIASGADNEQFFV.

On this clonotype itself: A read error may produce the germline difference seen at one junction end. The CDR3 reads CASSIGGTAYEEYF. CDR3 in DNA: TGTGCCAGCAGTATAGGCGGGACAGCCTACGAGGAGTACTTC. This rearrangement joins TRBV19 to TRBJ2-7, with TRBD1 as a possible D gene (7 bases). CDR3 length equals 14 residues. Germline values: CDR1 LNHDA, CDR2 SQIVND (reference sequence). Together with reference TRBV19 and TRBJ2-7, the CDR3 gives the full variable domain: DGGITQSPKYLFRKEGQNVTLSCEQNLNHDAMYWYRQDPGQGLRLIYYSQIVNDFQKGDIAEGYSVSREKKESFPLTVTSAQKNPTAFYLCASSIGGTAYEEYFGPGTRLTVT.

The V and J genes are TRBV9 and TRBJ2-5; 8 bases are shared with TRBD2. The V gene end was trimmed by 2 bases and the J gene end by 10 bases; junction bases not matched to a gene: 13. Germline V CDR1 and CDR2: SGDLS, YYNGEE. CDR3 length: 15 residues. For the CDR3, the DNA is TGTGCCAGCAGCGTGGGGCGCGGGAGGACGACCTACCAGTACTTC. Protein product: CASSVGRGRTTYQYF.

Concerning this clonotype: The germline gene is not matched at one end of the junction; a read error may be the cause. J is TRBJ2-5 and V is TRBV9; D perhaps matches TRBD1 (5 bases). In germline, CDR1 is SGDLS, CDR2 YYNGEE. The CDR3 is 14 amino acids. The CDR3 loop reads CATSRVSDQETQYF. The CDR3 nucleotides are TGTGCCACCAGCAGGGTCTCAGACCAAGAGACCCAGTACTTC.

CDR3 protein: CASSQASGAAYEQYF. In DNA, the CDR3 is TGCGCCAGCAGCCAAGCATCAGGGGCCGCCTACGAGCAGTACTTC. This chain connects TRBV4-3 to TRBJ2-7; tentative D call: TRBD1 (6 bases). This CDR3 region has 15 residues. V lost 1 base and J lost 2, with 12 bases in between. The germline gives CDR1 LGHNA, CDR2 YSLEER.

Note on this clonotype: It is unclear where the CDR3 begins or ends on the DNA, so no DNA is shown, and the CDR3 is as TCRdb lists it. CDR3 region: CASSLARGYTFGSYEQYV. The chain uses TRBV7-2 and TRBJ2-7. The CDR3 extends over 18 residues, inclusive of both ends. Germline CDR1 reads SGHTA; CDR2 reads FQGNSA.

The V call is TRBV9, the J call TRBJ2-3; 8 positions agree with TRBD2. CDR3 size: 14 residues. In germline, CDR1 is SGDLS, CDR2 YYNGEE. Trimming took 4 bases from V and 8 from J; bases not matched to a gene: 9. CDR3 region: CASSPAGGAGTQYF. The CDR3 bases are TGTGCCAGCAGCCCCGCGGGAGGTGCCGGTACGCAGTATTTT.

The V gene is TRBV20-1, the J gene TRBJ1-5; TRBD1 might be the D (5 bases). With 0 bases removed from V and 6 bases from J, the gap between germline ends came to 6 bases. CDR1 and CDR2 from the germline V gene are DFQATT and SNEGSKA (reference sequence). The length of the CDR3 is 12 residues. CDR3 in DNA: TGCAGTGCTAGAGACGGGGCTCAGCCCCAGCATTTT. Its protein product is CSARDGAQPQHF.

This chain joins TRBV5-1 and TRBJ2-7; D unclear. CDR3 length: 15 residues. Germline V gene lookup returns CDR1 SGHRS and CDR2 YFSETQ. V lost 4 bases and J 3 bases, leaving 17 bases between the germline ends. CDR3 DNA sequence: TGCGCCAGCAGCAGCACCGGGCCCTTCGGCTACGAGCAGTACTTC. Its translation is CASSSTGPFGYEQYF.

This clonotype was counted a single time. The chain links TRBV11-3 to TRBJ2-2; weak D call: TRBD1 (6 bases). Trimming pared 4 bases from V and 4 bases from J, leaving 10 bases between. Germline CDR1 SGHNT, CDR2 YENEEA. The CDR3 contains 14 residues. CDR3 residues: CASSSGVGTGELFF. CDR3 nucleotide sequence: TGTGCCAGCAGCTCAGGGGTTGGCACCGGGGAGCTGTTTTTT.

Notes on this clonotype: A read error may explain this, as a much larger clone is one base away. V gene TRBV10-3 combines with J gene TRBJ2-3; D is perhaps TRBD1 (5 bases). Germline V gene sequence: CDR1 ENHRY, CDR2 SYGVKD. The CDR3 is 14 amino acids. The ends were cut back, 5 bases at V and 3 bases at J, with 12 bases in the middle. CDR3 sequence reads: CAISLAGLTDTQYF. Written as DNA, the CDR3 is TGTGCCATCAGTCTCGCAGGGCTTACAGATACGCAGTATTTT.

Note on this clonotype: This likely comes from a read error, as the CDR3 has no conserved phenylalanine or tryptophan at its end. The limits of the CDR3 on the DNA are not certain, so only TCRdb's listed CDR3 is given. CDR3 region: CASSVEDNPLQNI. V gene TRBV9 combines with J gene TRBJ2-1; the D call of TRBD1 is as the table states it, not checked on the DNA. Germline V lookup: CDR1 SGDLS, CDR2 YYNGEE. The CDR3 extends over 13 residues, inclusive of both ends.

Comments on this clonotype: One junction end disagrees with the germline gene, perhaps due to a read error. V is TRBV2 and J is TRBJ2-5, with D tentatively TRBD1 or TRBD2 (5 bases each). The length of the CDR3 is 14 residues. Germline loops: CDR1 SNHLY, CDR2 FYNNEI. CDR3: CASSQGERGETQYF. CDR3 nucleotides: TGCGCCAGCAGCCAAGGGGAGAGGGGTGAGACCCAGTACTTC. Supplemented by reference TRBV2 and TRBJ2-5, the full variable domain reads EPEVTQTPSHQVTQMGQEVILRCVPISNHLYFYWYRQILGQKVEFLVSFYNNEISEKSEIFDDQFSVERPDGSNFTLKIRSTKLEDSAMYFCASSQGERGETQYFGPGTRLLVL.

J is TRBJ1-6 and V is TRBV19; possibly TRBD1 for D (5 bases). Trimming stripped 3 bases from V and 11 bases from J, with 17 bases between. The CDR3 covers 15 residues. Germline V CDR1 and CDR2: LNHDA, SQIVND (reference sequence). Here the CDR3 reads CASSIQGRENPPLHF. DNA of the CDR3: TGTGCCAGTAGTATCCAGGGACGGGAAAACCCACCCCTCCACTTT.

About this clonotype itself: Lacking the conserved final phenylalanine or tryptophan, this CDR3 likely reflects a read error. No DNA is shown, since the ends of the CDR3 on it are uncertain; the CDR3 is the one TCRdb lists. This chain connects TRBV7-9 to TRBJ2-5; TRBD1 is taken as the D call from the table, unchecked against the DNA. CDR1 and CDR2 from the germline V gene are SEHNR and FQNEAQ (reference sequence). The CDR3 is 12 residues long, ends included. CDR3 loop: CAGRGERGTQCV.

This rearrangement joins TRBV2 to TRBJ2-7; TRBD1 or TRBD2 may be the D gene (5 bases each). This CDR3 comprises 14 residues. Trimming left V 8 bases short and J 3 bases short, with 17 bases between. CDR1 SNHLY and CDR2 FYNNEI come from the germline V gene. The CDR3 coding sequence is TGTGCCAGCGGGGACGTGCACGGTAACTACGAGCAGTACTTC. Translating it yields CASGDVHGNYEQYF.

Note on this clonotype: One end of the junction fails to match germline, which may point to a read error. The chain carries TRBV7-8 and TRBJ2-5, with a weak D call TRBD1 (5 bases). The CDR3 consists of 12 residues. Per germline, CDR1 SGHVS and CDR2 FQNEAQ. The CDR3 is CARSAGGAAQQF. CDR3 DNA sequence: TGTGCCAGAAGCGCCGGTGGGGCGGCCCAGCAGTTC.

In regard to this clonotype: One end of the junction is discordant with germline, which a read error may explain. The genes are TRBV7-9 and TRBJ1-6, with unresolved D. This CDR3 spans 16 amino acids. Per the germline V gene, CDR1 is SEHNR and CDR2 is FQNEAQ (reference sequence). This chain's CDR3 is CASSAAGGSYNSPLPF. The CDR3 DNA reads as TGTGCCAGCAGCGCCGCCGGCGGCTCCTATAATTCACCCCTCCCCTTT.

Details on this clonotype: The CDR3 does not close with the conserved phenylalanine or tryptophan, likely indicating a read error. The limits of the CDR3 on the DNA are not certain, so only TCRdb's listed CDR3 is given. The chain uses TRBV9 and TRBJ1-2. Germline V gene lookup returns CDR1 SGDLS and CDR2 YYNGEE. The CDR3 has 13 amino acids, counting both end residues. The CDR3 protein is CASSQGLAGSNTV.

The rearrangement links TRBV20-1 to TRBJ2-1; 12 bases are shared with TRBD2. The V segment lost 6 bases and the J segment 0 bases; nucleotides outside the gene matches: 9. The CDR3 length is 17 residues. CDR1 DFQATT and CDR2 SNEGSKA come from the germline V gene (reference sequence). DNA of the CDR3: TGCAGTGCACCCGGACTAGCGGGACCCCGCTCCTACAATGAGCAGTTCTTC. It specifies CSAPGLAGPRSYNEQFF.

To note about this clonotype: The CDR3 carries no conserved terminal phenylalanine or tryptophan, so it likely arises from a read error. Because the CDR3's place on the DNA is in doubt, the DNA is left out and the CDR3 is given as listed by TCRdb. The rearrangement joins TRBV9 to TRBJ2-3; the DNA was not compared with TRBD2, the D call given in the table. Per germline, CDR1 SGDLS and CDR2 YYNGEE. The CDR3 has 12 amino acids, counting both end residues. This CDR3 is CASSVGLAATDT.

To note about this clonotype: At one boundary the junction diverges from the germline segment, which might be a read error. As DNA, the CDR3 is TGTGCCTGCGTACATGTGGGGGGCGCGTTGCTTGGCCACACCTTC. Protein: CACVHVGGALLGHTF. V and J are TRBV27 and TRBJ1-2; tentative D call: TRBD1 (6 bases). The CDR3 totals 15 residues. Per germline, CDR1 MNHEY and CDR2 SMNVEV (reference sequence).

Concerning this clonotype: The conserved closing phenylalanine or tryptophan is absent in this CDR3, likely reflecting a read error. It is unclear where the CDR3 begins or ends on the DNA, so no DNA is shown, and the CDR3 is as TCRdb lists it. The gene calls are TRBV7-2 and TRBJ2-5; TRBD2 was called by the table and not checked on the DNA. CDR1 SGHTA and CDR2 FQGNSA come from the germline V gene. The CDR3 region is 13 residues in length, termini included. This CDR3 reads CASSLHWGAAKYY.